Listed below are T cell receptor beta chains from one sample, sequenced in a study of PD-1 blockade in mismatch repair-deficient tumors. The data were produced by immunoSEQ multiplex PCR, yet TCRdb's version contains in-frame clones alone and is incomplete. The repertoire holds approximately 79,000 clones, roughly 80% seen once, with roughly 6% in the top ten. Specimen: peripheral blood, collected 44 weeks after starting pembrolizumab. The receptors stem from an adult with mismatch repair-deficient cancer. CDR3s include the opening cysteine and the closing phenylalanine or tryptophan. The D gene is left open where the match is weak. Clone size appears in some rows only: once, few, many, or a class for an expanded clone.

j_call v_call clone_size d_call cdr3_nt cdr3_aa
TRBJ2-1 TRBV7-2 - TRBD2 TGTGCCAGCAGCTTAAGCGCGGGAGGTCTGGGCAATGAGCAGTTCTTC CASSLSAGGLGNEQFF
TRBJ2-5 TRBV6-5 - TRBD1 TGTGCCAGCAGTATGACAGGGGGCATGGAGACCCAGTACTTC CASSMTGGMETQYF
TRBJ2-1 TRBV7-3 once TRBD2 TGTGCCAGCAGCCCTACCCCCCCGGGAGGGTTCTACAATGAGCAGTTCTTC CASSPTPPGGFYNEQFF
TRBJ2-7 TRBV7-8 few - TGTGCCAGCAGCTTATGGGACGGGACCTACGAGCAGTACTTC CASSLWDGTYEQYF
TRBJ2-7 TRBV4-2 once - TGTGCCAGCAGCCAAGAGACAAGTGCCTACGAGCAGTACTTC CASSQETSAYEQYF
TRBJ2-7 TRBV9 - TRBD1 TGTGCCAGCAGCGTTACAGGGGGCTACGAGCAGTACTTC CASSVTGGYEQYF
TRBJ1-1 TRBV6-5 - - TGTGCCAGCAGTTACGGGGGTAGCACTGAAGCTTTCTTT CASSYGGSTEAFF
TRBJ1-1 TRBV5-5 - TRBD1 TGTGCCAGCAGCGAGGACAGGACGAACACTGAAGCTTTCTTT CASSEDRTNTEAFF
TRBJ2-1 TRBV6-1 - TRBD2 TGTGCCAGCAGCCCAGGGACTAGCGCTCAGTTCTTC CASSPGTSAQFF
TRBJ2-7 TRBV4-3 - - TGCGCCAGCAGCCAGGGACTCGCTGGCGAGCAGTACTTC CASSQGLAGEQYF
TRBJ2-1 TRBV9 few - TGTGCCAGCAGCGCCTTAGGAGACAGTCCTACAAATGAGCAGTTCTTC CASSALGDSPTNEQFF